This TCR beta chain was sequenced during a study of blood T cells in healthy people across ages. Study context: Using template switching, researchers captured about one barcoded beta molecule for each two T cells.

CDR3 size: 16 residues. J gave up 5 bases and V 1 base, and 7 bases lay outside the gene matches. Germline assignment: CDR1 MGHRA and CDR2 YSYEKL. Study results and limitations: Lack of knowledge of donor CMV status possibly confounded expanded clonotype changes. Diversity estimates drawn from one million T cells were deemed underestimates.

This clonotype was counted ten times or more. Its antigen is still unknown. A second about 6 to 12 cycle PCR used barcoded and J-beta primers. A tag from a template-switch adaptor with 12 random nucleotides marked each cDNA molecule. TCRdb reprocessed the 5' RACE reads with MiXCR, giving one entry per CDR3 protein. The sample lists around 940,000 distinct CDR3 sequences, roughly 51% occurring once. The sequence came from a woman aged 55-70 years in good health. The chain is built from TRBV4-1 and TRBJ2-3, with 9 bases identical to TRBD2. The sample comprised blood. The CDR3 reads CASSQATSGRGDTQYF. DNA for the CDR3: TGCGCCAGCAGCCAAGCAACTAGCGGGCGGGGAGATACGCAGTATTTT.